A single sample gave rise to the 13 T cell receptor beta chains below, sequenced in a study of cytomegalovirus exposure and HLA in healthy donors (TCRdb year 2017). The library was produced with the immunoSEQ multiplex PCR assay. Drawn from immuneACCESS, this table holds only the in-frame rearrangements with V and J called that TCRdb kept. Clones are partly lost; checked studies trace under half to an unresolved V gene and leave the rest unexplained. Present in this sample are 300,000 to 400,000 clones, around 86% of which were seen just once. Roughly 0.82% of the sample is in the top ten clones. The sequenced material came from PBMCs. The receptors originated from a woman aged 18-29 years in good health and CMV-seronegative.

The chain combines TRBV7-6 with TRBJ2-1; a possible D gene is TRBD2 (6 bases). The CDR3 spans 15 residues. The V gene lost 4 bases and the J gene lost 8 bases, with 18 bases spanning the gap. Per the germline V gene, CDR1 is SGHVS and CDR2 is FNYEAQ. CDR3 in DNA: TGTGCCAGCAGCTCCTCCGGGCGCCGGGGGTATGAGCAGTTCTTC. It specifies CASSSSGRRGYEQFF.

The sample holds a few counts of this clone. The V call is TRBV19, the J call TRBJ1-2, with unresolved D. This CDR3 comprises 14 residues. Germline loops: CDR1 LNHDA, CDR2 SQIVND (reference sequence). The germline V and J ends were trimmed by 4 bases and 1 base, with 10 bases remaining between them. For the CDR3, the DNA is TGTGCCAGTAGTAGGAGCTATGATAACTATGGCTACACCTTC. Translated: CASSRSYDNYGYTF.

This chain links TRBV4-2 with TRBJ1-2; 7 bases fit TRBD1. V was pared by 3 bases and J by 2 bases, with 9 bases of the junction left unmatched. The CDR3 spans 16 residues. Germline values: CDR1 LGHNA, CDR2 YNFKEQ. In DNA, the CDR3 is TGTGCCAGCAGCCAGGCCGTGCCAGGGGGAAACTATGGCTACACCTTC. It is translated as CASSQAVPGGNYGYTF.

The chain is built from TRBV27 and TRBJ1-1; 7 bases fit TRBD1. CDR1 MNHEY and CDR2 SMNVEV come from the germline V gene (reference sequence). J was trimmed by 1 base and V by 7 bases; bases with no gene match: 6. The CDR3 extends over 14 amino acids. CDR3 protein: CASTAGTANTEAFF. The CDR3 DNA reads as TGTGCCAGCACCGCAGGGACAGCGAACACTGAAGCTTTCTTT.

The rearrangement uses TRBV7-8 and TRBJ2-3; 10 positions agree with TRBD2. Germline CDR1 and CDR2: SGHVS and FQNEAQ. The CDR3 is 14 amino acids. Germline trimming cut 4 bases from V and 8 bases from J; bases unmatched to any gene: 6. The CDR3 DNA reads as TGTGCCAGCAGCTCAGCGAGCGGGGGGGGTACGCAGTATTTT. Its translation: CASSSASGGGTQYF. Filled out from reference TRBV7-8 and TRBJ2-3, the complete variable domain reads GAGVSQSPRYKVAKRGQDVALRCDPISGHVSLFWYQQALGQGPEFLTYFQNEAQLDKSGLPSDRFFAERPEGSVSTLKIQRTQQEDSAVYLCASSSASGGGTQYFGPGTRLTVL.

This clone appeared once. A junction boundary mismatches the germline segment, possibly from a read error. CDR3 protein: CASSLTPLAGHYEQYF. In DNA, the CDR3 is TGTGCCAGCAGTTTAACCCCCCTAGCGGGACACTACGAGCAGTACTTC. The V gene is TRBV7-3, the J gene TRBJ2-7; 9 positions match TRBD2. CDR3 size: 16 residues. Germline values: CDR1 SGHTA, CDR2 FQGTGA.

This chain uses TRBV7-9 with TRBJ2-7, with 9 nucleotides matching TRBD1. Germline V gene data show CDR1 as SEHNR and CDR2 as FQNEAQ (reference sequence). With 5 bases clipped from V and 2 bases from J, the junction kept 7 bases outside the gene matches. This CDR3 has 15 amino acids. CDR3 in DNA: TGTGCCAGCAGCGCGGGGACAGGGATTACCTACGAGCAGTACTTC. Translated: CASSAGTGITYEQYF.

V gene TRBV9 combines with J gene TRBJ2-3, with TRBD1 identical over 7 bases. Germline lookup yields CDR1 SGDLS and CDR2 YYNGEE. CDR3 size: 18 residues. J was trimmed by 5 bases and V by 4 bases; bases with no gene match: 19. The CDR3 spells CASSPRDGDRVIIDTQYF. CDR3 DNA sequence: TGTGCCAGCAGCCCCCGTGACGGCGACAGGGTGATTATAGATACGCAGTATTTT.

The V gene is TRBV27, the J gene TRBJ1-1; TRBD1 is a possible D gene (5 bases). The CDR3 runs 15 residues. From germline, CDR1 is MNHEY and CDR2 SMNVEV (reference sequence). V was shortened by 6 bases and J by 0 bases, with 14 bases between the two germline ends. Here the CDR3 reads CASSRTTALNTEAFF. CDR3 in DNA: TGTGCCAGCAGCCGAACGACAGCGTTGAACACTGAAGCTTTCTTT.

This rearrangement joins TRBV5-1 to TRBJ2-2, with TRBD1 identical over 7 bases. The CDR3 consists of 14 residues. Trimming at V came to 5 bases and at J to 5 bases, leaving 6 bases not matched to a gene. The germline CDR1 and CDR2 sequences are SGHRS and YFSETQ. This CDR3 is CASRGGLGTGELFF. The CDR3 nucleotides read TGCGCCAGCAGAGGGGGCCTAGGAACCGGGGAGCTGTTTTTT.

This clone came up once. The V and J genes are TRBV5-1 and TRBJ2-4; 11 nucleotides line up with TRBD2. This CDR3 spans 17 amino acids. Germline CDR1 reads SGHRS; CDR2 reads YFSETQ. The V segment lost 4 bases and the J segment 3 bases; nucleotides outside the gene matches: 9. The chain's CDR3 is CASSPGLAVGSKNIQYF. Written as DNA, the CDR3 is TGCGCCAGCAGCCCGGGACTAGCGGTGGGGAGCAAAAACATTCAGTACTTC.

The chain has TRBV28 and TRBJ2-7, with 7 bases lining up with TRBD1. The CDR3 extends over 15 amino acids. Germline V gene data show CDR1 as MDHEN and CDR2 as SYDVKM. Trimming removed 7 bases from V and 4 bases from J; junction bases left unmatched: 13. The CDR3 bases are TGTGCCAGCACCCCTAGGGACCCACAGGGGTACGAGCAGTACTTC. Its translation: CASTPRDPQGYEQYF.

The chain uses TRBV6-5 and TRBJ1-5, with 8 positions matching TRBD1. V was pared by 5 bases and J by 5 bases, with 5 bases of the junction left unmatched. The CDR3 has 14 residues. Germline CDR1 MNHEY, CDR2 SVGAGI. CDR3 in DNA: TGTGCCAGCAGTCGGACAGGGTTGGATCAGCCCCAGCATTTT. This encodes CASSRTGLDQPQHF.